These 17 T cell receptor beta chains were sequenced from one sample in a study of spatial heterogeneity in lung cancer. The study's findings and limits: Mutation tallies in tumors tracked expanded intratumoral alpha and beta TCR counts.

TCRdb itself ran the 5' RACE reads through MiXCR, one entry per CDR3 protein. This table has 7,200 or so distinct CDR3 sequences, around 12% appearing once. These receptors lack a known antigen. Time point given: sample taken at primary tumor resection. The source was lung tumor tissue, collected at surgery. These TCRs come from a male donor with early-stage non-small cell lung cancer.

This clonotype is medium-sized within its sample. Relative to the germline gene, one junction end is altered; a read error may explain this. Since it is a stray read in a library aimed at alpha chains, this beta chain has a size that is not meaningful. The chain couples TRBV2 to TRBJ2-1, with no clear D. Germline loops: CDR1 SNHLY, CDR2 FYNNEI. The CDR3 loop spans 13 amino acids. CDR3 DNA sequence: TGTGCCAGCAGTGATGAGATGTACACTGAGCAGTTCTTC. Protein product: CASSDEMYTEQFF.

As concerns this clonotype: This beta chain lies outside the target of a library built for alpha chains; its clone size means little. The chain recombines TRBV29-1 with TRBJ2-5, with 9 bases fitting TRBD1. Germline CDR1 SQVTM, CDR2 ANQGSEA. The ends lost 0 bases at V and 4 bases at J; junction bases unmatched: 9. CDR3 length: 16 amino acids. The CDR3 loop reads CSVEDQGTGPRETQYF. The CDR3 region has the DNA TGCAGCGTTGAAGATCAGGGGACAGGGCCGCGAGAGACCCAGTACTTC. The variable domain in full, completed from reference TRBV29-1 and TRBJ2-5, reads SAVISQKPSRDICQRGTSLTIQCQVDSQVTMMFWYRQQPGQSLTLIATANQGSEATYESGFVIDKFPISRPNLTFSTLTVSNMSPEDSSIYLCSVEDQGTGPRETQYFGPGTRLLVL.

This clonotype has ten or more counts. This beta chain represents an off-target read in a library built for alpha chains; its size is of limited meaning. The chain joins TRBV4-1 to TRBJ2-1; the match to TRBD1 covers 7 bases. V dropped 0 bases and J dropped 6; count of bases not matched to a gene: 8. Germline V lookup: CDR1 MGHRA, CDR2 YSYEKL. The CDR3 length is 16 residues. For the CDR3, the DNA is TGCGCCAGCAGCCAAGATGGGCGGAACAGGGGCAATGAGCAGTTCTTC. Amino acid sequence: CASSQDGRNRGNEQFF.

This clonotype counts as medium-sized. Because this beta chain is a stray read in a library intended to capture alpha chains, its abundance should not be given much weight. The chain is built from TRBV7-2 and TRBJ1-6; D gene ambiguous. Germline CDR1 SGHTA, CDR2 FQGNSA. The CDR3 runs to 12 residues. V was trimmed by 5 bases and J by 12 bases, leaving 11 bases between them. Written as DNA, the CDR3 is TGTGCCAGCAGCAATACGGCGGGACCCCTCCACTTT. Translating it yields CASSNTAGPLHF. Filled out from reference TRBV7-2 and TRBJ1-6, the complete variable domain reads GAGVSQSPSNKVTEKGKDVELRCDPISGHTALYWYRQSLGQGLEFLIYFQGNSAPDKSGLPSDRFSAERTGGSVSTLTIQRTQQEDSAVYLCASSNTAGPLHFGNGTRLTVT.

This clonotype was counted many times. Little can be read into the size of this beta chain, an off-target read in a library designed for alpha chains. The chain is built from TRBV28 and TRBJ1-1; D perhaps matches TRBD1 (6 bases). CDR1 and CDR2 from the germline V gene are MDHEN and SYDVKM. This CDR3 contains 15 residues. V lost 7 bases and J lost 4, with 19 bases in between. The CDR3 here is CASKGGREVGTEAFF. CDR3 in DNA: TGTGCCAGCAAGGGGGGGCGCGAAGTTGGCACTGAAGCTTTCTTT.

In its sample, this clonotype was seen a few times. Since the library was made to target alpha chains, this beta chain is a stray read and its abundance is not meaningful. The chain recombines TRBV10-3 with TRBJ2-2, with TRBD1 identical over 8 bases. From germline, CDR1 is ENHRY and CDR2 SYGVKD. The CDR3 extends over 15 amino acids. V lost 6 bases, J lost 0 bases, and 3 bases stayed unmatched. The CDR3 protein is CAIRRTGTNTGELFF. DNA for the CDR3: TGTGCCATCAGGCGGACAGGGACGAACACCGGGGAGCTGTTTTTT.

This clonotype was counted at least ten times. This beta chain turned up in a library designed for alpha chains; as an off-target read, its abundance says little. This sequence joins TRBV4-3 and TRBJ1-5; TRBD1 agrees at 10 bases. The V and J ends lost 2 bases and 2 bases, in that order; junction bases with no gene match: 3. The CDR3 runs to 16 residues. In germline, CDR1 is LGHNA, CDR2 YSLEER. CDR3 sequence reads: CASSQHGTGGNQPQHF. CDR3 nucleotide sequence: TGCGCCAGCAGCCAACACGGGACAGGGGGCAATCAGCCCCAGCATTTT.

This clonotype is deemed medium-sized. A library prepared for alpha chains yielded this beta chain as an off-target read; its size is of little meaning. The CDR3 loop is CASSVGAGGFHEQYF. As DNA, the CDR3 is TGTGCCAGCAGCGTTGGAGCGGGAGGGTTCCACGAGCAGTACTTC. V is TRBV5-4 and J is TRBJ2-7; 10 bases line up with TRBD2. Germline V gene data show CDR1 as SGHNT and CDR2 as YYREEE (reference sequence). Losses at the gene ends were 4 bases for V and 5 bases for J; bases not matched to a gene: 9. This CDR3 is built from 15 residues.

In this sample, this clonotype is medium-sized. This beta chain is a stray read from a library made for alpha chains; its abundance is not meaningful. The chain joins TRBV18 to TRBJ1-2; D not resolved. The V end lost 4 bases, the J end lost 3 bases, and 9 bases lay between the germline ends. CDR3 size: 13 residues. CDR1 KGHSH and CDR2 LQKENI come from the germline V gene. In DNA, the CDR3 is TGTGCCAGCTCACTTGGACGAGACTATGGCTACACCTTC. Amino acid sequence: CASSLGRDYGYTF.

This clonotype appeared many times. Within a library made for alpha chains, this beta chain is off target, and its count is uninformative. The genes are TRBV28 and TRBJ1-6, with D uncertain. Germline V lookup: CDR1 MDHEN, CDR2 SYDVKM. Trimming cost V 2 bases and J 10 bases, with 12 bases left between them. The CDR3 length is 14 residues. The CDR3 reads CASSLQGFGSPLHF. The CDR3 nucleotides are TGTGCCAGCAGTTTACAAGGGTTTGGGTCACCCCTCCACTTT.

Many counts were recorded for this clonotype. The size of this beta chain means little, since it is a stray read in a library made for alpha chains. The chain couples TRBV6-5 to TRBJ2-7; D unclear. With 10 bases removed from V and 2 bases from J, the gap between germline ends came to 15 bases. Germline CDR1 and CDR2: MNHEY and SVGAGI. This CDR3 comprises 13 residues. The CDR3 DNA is TGTGCCACCACCCCCGGGCCCCCCTACGAGCAGTACTTC. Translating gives CATTPGPPYEQYF.

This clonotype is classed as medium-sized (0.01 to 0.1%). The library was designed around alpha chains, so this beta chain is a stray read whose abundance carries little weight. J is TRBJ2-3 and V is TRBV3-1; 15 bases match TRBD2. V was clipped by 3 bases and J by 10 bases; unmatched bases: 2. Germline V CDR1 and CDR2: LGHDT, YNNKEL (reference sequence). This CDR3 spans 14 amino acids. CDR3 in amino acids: CASSQGTSGRSQYF. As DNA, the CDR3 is TGTGCCAGCAGCCAGGGGACTAGCGGGAGGTCGCAGTATTTT.

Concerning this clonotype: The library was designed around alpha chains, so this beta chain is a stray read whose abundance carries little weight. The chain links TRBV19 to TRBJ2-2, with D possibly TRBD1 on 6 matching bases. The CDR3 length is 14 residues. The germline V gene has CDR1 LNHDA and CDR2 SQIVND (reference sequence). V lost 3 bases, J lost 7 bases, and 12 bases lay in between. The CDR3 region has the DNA TGTGCCAGTAGTATTAATCAGGGGCGCGGGGAGCTGTTTTTT. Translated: CASSINQGRGELFF.

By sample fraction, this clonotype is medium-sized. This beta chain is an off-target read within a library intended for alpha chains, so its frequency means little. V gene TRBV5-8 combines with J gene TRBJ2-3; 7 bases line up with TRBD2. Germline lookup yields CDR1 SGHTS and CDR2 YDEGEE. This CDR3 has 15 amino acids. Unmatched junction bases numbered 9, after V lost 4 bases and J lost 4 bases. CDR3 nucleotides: TGTGCCAGCAGCCAGGCCGGGGGAGGGGCAGATACGCAGTATTTT. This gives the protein CASSQAGGGADTQYF. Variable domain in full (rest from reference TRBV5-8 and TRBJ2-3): EAGVTQSPTHLIKTRGQQATLRCSPISGHTSVYWYQQALGLGLQFLLWYDEGEERNRGNFPPRFSGRQFPNYSSELNVNALELEDSALYLCASSQAGGGADTQYFGPGTRLTVL.

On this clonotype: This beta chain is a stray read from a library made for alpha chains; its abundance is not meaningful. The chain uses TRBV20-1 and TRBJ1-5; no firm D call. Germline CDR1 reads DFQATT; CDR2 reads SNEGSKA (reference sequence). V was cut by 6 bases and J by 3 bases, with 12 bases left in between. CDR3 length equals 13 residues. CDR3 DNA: TGCAGTGCCACGCTGGGGAACAATCAGCCCCAGCATTTT. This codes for CSATLGNNQPQHF.

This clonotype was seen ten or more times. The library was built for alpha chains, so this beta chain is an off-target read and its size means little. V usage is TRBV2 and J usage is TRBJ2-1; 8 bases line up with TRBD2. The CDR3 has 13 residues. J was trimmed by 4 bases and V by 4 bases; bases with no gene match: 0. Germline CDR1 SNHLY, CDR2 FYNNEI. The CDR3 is CASSGLAYNEQFF. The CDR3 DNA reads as TGTGCCAGCAGTGGACTAGCGTACAATGAGCAGTTCTTC.

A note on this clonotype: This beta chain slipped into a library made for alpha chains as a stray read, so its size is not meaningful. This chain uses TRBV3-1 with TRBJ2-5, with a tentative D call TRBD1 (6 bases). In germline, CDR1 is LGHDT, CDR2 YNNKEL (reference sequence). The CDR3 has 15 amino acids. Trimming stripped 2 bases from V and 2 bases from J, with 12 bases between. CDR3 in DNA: TGTGCCAGCAGCCAAAGGGGGAGAGAACAAGAGACCCAGTACTTC. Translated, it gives CASSQRGREQETQYF.